This TCR beta chain was captured in a study of T cell responses to AZD1222 COVID-19 vaccine. Germline lookup yields CDR1 GTSNPN and CDR2 SVGIG (reference sequence). V shed 0 bases and J shed 5 bases, with 8 bases lying between them. The CDR3 length is 13 residues. Assay: immunoSEQ multiplex PCR; the TCRdb copy retains only in-frame clones and omits some. The sample consists of tens of thousands of clones, 83% of them appearing once. On this clone itself: The same CDR3 arises from other DNA sequences in this sample as well.

The source material was peripheral blood, sampled 28 days after the second AZD1222 dose. The receptor comes from an adult who received the AZD1222 COVID-19 vaccine. The chain carries TRBV30 and TRBJ1-5; a weak D match, TRBD1 (6 bases). The DNA of the CDR3 is TGTGCCTGGAGTGTACAGGGAGATCAGCCCCAGCATTTT. It translates to CAWSVQGDQPQHF. The variable domain in full, completed from reference TRBV30 and TRBJ1-5, reads SQTIHQWPATLVQPVGSPLSLECTVEGTSNPNLYWYRQAAGRGLQLLFYSVGIGQISSEVPQNLSASRPQDRQFILSSKKLLLSDSGFYLCAWSVQGDQPQHFGDGTRLSIL.